This TCR beta chain was found in a study of shared clonotypes between healthy human individuals. Study context: CD8 memory received one plate per donor, CD8 naive two, CD4 memory three and CD4 naive three.

Comment on this clone: The antigen is unknown.

The naive CD8 subset, CD45RO-negative cells positively selected for CCR7, excluded terminally differentiated effector memory CD45RA+ cells. Study outcomes and limitations: Owing to a small donor count, the genetic and exposure-history diversity represented was limited.

Clones were sequenced by immunoSEQ multiplex PCR, and TCRdb holds only the in-frame ones, with some missing. The sample contains about 2.2 million clones, around 93% of which appear only once. The specimen sequenced was naive CD8+ T cells from PBMCs. The receptor was isolated from a man between 18 and 35 years old in good health. Some clones in this sample may be carry-over from other donors' samples.

The CDR3 is CASSTRPQGFGYTF. The CDR3 DNA is TGTGCCAGCAGCACCCGACCACAGGGGTTTGGCTACACCTTC. This rearrangement joins TRBV11-1 to TRBJ1-2; TRBD1 agrees at 7 bases. Looked up from germline, CDR1 is SGHAT and CDR2 is FQDESV (reference sequence). V gave up 5 bases and J gave up 7 bases; unmatched junction bases: 10. This CDR3 region has 14 residues.